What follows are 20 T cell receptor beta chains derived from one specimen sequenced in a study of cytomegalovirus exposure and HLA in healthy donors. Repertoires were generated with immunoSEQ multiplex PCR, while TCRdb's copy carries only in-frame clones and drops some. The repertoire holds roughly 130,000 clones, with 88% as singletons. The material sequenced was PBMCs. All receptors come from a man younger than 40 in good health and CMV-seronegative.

This CDR3 is CASIGTGGITEAFF. The DNA of the CDR3 is TGTGCCAGCATAGGGACAGGGGGGATCACTGAAGCTTTCTTT. This chain uses TRBV6-1 with TRBJ1-1, with 11 bases identical to TRBD1. This CDR3 is 14 amino acids long. Germline-derived CDR1 and CDR2 are MNHNS and SASEGT. V was clipped by 7 bases and J by 4 bases; unmatched bases: 5.

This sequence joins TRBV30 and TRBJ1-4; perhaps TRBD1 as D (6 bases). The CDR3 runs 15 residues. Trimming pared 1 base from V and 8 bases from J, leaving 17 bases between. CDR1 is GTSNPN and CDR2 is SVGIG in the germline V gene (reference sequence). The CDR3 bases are TGTGCCTGGAGTGATTATGGCAGGGGTGACGAAAAACTGTTTTTT. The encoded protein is CAWSDYGRGDEKLFF.

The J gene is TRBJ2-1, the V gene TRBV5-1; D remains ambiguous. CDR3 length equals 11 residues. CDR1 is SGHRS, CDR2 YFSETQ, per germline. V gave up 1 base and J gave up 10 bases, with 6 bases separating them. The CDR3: CASSLSAEQFF. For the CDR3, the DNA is TGCGCCAGCAGCTTGAGTGCGGAGCAGTTCTTC. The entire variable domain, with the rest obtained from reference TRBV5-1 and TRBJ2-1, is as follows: KAGVTQTPRYLIKTRGQQVTLSCSPISGHRSVSWYQQTPGQGLQFLFEYFSETQRNKGNFPGRFSGRQFSNSRSEMNVSTLELGDSALYLCASSLSAEQFFGPGTRLTVL.

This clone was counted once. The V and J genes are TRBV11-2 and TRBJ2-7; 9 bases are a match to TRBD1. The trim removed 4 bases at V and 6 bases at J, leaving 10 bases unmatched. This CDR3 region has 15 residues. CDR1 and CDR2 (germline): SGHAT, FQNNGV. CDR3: CASSYVGGQGGEQYF. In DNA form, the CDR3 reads TGTGCCAGCAGCTACGTGGGGGGACAGGGAGGCGAGCAGTACTTC.

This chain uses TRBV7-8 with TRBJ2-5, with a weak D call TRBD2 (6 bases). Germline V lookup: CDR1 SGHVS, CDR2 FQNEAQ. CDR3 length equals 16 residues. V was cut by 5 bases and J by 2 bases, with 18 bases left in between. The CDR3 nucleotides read TGTGCCAGCAGCCCCCTTCTGGCGGGGAAACAAGAGACCCAGTACTTC. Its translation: CASSPLLAGKQETQYF.

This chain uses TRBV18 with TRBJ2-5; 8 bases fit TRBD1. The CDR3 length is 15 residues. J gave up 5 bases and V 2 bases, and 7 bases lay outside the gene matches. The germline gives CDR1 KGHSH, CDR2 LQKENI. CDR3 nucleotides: TGTGCCAGCTCACCAGGCAGGGGGCTGTACGAGACCCAGTACTTC. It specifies CASSPGRGLYETQYF.

For the CDR3, the DNA is TGCGCCAGCAGCATAGGTCTTGTACAGGGTCCAAACATTCAGTACTTC. It codes for CASSIGLVQGPNIQYF. The chain recombines TRBV5-1 with TRBJ2-4, with a weak D call TRBD1 (6 bases). The CDR3 has 16 amino acids. The ends were cut back, 4 bases at V and 6 bases at J, with 20 bases in the middle. Germline CDR1 and CDR2: SGHRS and YFSETQ.

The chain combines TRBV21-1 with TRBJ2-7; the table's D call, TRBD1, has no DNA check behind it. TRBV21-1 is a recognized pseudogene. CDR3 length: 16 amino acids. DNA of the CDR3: TGTGCCAGCAGCAAAGTCTACCCGGGACAGTTCGGCGAGCAGTACTTC. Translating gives CASSKVYPGQFGEQYF.

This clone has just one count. The DNA for the CDR3 is TGTGCCAGCAGTTACGCGGGGGAAAAACTGTTTTTT. As protein: CASSYAGEKLFF. The rearrangement links TRBV6-5 to TRBJ1-4; D is uncertain. Trimming shortened V by 2 bases and J by 8 bases, and 6 bases separated the two germline ends. The length of the CDR3 is 12 residues. CDR1 and CDR2 from the germline V gene are MNHEY and SVGAGI.

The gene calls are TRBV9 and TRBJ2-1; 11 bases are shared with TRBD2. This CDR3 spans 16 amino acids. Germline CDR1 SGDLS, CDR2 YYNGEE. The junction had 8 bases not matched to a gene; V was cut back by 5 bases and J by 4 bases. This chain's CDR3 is CASSPPGLAEYNEQFF. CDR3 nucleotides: TGTGCCAGCAGTCCTCCGGGACTAGCGGAATACAATGAGCAGTTCTTC. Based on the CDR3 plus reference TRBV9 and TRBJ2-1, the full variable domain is DSGVTQTPKHLITATGQRVTLRCSPRSGDLSVYWYQQSLDQGLQFLIQYYNGEERAKGNILERFSAQQFPDLHSELNLSSLELGDSALYFCASSPPGLAEYNEQFFGPGTRLTVL.

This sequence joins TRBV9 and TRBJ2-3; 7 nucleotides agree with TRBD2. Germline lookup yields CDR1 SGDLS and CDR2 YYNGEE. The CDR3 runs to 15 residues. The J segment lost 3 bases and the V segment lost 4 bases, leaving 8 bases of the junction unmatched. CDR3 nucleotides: TGTGCCAGCAGCCCAAACGGGGGGAGGACAGATACGCAGTATTTT. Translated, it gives CASSPNGGRTDTQYF.

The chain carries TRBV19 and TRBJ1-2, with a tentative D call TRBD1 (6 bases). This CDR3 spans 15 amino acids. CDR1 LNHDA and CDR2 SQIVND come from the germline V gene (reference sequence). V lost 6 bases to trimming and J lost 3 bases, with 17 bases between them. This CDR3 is CASSRGSGADYGYTF. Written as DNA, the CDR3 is TGTGCCAGTAGCAGGGGCTCCGGGGCAGACTATGGCTACACCTTC.

The CDR3 is CASRGQGNTEAFF. CDR3 DNA sequence: TGTGCCAGCAGGGGACAGGGAAACACTGAAGCTTTCTTT. The chain couples TRBV7-9 to TRBJ1-1, with 9 bases aligning to TRBD1. V lost 6 bases, J lost 2 bases, and 1 base stayed unmatched. Germline-derived CDR1 and CDR2 are SEHNR and FQNEAQ (reference sequence). The CDR3 runs to 13 residues.

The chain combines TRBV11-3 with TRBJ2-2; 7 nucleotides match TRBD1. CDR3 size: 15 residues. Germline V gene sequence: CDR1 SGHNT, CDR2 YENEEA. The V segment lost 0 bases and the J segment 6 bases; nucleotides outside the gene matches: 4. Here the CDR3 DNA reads TGTGCCAGCAGCTTAGAAGGGGGCGCCGCCGGGGAGCTGTTTTTT. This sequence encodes CASSLEGGAAGELFF.

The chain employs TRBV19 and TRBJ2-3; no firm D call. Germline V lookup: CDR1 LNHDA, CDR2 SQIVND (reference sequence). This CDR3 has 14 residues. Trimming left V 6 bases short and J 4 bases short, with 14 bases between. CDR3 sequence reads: CASRATPEADTQYF. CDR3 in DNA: TGTGCCAGTAGGGCGACCCCTGAGGCAGATACGCAGTATTTT.

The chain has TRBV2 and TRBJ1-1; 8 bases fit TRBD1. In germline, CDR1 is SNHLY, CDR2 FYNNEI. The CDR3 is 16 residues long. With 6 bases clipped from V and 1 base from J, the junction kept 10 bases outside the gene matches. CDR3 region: CASRLDRVKSNTEAFF. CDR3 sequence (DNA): TGTGCCAGCAGACTGGACAGGGTAAAGTCGAACACTGAAGCTTTCTTT.

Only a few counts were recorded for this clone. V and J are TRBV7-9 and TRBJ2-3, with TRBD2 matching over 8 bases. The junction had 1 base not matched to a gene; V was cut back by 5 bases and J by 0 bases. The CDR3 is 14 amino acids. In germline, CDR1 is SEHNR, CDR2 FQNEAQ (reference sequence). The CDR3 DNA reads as TGTGCCAGCAGCACTAGCGGCAGCACAGATACGCAGTATTTT. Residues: CASSTSGSTDTQYF.

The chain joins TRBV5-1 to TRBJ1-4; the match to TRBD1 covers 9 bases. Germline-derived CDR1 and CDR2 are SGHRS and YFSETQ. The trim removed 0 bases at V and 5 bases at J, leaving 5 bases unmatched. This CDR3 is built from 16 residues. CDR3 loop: CASSLATGGANEKLFF. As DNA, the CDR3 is TGCGCCAGCAGCTTGGCTACAGGGGGCGCGAATGAAAAACTGTTTTTT. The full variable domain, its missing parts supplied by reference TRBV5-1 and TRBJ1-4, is KAGVTQTPRYLIKTRGQQVTLSCSPISGHRSVSWYQQTPGQGLQFLFEYFSETQRNKGNFPGRFSGRQFSNSRSEMNVSTLELGDSALYLCASSLATGGANEKLFFGSGTQLSVL.

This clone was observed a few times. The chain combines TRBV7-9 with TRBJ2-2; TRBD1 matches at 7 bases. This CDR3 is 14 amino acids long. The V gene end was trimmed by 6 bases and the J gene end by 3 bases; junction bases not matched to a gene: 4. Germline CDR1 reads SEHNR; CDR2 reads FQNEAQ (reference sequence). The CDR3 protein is CASSRDRYTGELFF. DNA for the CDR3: TGTGCCAGCAGTCGGGACAGATACACCGGGGAGCTGTTTTTT.

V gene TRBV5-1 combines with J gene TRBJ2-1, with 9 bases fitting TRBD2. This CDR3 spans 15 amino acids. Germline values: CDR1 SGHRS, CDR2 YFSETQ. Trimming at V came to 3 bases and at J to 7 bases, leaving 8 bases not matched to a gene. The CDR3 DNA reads TGCGCCAGCAGCTCGCTAGCGGGGACCGGGAATGAGCAGTTCTTC. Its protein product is CASSSLAGTGNEQFF.